This T cell receptor beta chain stems from a study of molecular identifiers for immune sequencing clone quantification (dated by TCRdb to 2016 to 2018). Background for the entire study: For a replicate experiment, the RNA from either about 20,000 or 100,000 naive CD8 T cells was divided into five aliquots, and four of those aliquots went on to sequencing. The study was a methods study using CD8 T cells to benchmark molecular-identifier clustering-based TCR repertoire sequencing (MIDCIRS) and TCR RNA copy counting. What the study reported, not specific to this receptor: Identical TCR molecules sharing a barcode could cause highly expanded clone sizes to be underestimated. In CMV-specific effector cells, over 97% of molecules were held by clones above 20 RNA copies, whereas under 1% of molecules were held by such clones in naive cells. Even against a background of roughly 1 million naive CD8 T cells, spiked-in Jurkat TCR RNA amounting to a single cell's worth was reported to be detectable. Modeling indicated approximately 3 TCR RNA copies recovered per cell, compared with 7.5 to 10 by digital PCR, which implies a capture efficiency of around 29%. When barcode sub-clustering was not used, chimeric consensus sequences inflated TCR diversity, with chimeras reaching as high as 47%.

The sample holds many counts of this clonotype. Its antigen specificity is not known. Per-base qualities were not stored, and no clone one base away is much larger. Library preparation was by PCR. The sequencer was an Illumina MiSeq. Purification of total RNA was performed with the Qiagen AllPrep DNA/RNA kit. Before any analysis, reads coming from multiple sequencing runs of the same library were combined into one pool. The authors processed their data as follows. Only reads with exact TCR constant sequence were kept, trimmed to 150 nt, and grouped by their 12-nt molecular barcodes. Reads within each barcode group were sub-clustered using a 15% Levenshtein threshold, and quality-weighted consensus sequences were constructed for each RNA molecule. Non-functional sequences were filtered out, along with any lower-count sequence sitting one edit away from another sequence. Barcode sub-clusters with fewer than 20% of the maximum read count were removed, based on fitting two negative binomial distributions. The public reads were reprocessed in TCRdb via fastp at Q25 and MiXCR, keeping in-frame beta chains. Rows matching on CDR3 protein sequence are summarized as one entry with the most common DNA and genes. The V and J calls were determined by TCRdb, not by the authors. Within this sample are 37,000 or so distinct CDR3 sequences, with around 20% of them counted one time only. 7.1% of the sample is taken by the ten largest.

Naive CD8 T cells, defined as CD8+CD4-CCR7+CD45RA+, were FACS-sorted into RLT Plus buffer on a BD FACSAria II. For a sensitivity comparison, a portion of naive CD8 T cell RNA was divided equally between MIDCIRS and a Smart-seq2-style 5'RACE protocol. Enrichment of CD8 T cells was done with RosetteSep CD8+ T Cell Enrichment Cocktail plus Ficoll-Paque, and ACK red cell lysis came afterward. From a lookup of the germline V gene, CDR1 and CDR2 are MNHEY and SVGAGI. Germline trimming: 7 bases from V, 3 bases from J; junction bases outside gene matches: 10. The CDR3 spans 16 residues, from the cysteine through the phenylalanine. The retained sequence is limited to the CDR3, 48 bases, with the frame set at the first base.

The source of this sequence is a human donor in good health. Some libraries in this study had Jurkat cell RNA spiked in. The sample comprised naive CD8+ T cells from blood, with Jurkat cell RNA spiked in. The cell subset or site label on this specimen signifies: FACS-sorted CD8+CD4-CCR7+CD45RA+ naive T cells. The chain employs TRBV6-5 and TRBJ2-2; 8 central nucleotides agree with TRBD1. The nucleotide sequence reads as follows: TGTGCCAGCATTGATGGGACAGGATTTCACACCGGGGAGCTGTTTTTT. Its protein product is CASIDGTGFHTGELFF.